The rows below give T cell receptor beta chains drawn from one sample of a study of Ad26.COV2.S vaccination and SARS-CoV-2 variants. Assay used: immunoSEQ multiplex PCR; TCRdb lists only in-frame clones, some missing. Here the sample spans around 300,000 clones, around 89% being singletons. The source was peripheral blood, collected in a trial of Ad26.COV2.S vaccine versus placebo. The origin of the receptors is a person between 18 and 60 years old who received the Ad26.COV2.S COVID-19 vaccine or a placebo. Each CDR3 is given with its conserved first and last residue. Each record gives: J gene, V gene, CDR3 protein.

>TRBJ2-7|TRBV20-1
CSASSGRATYEQYF
>TRBJ1-5|TRBV18
CASSPGTGGINQPQHF
>TRBJ1-5|TRBV28
CASSFRQGLGSNQPQHF
>TRBJ2-7|TRBV14
CASSQGTGRSYEQYF
>TRBJ2-1|TRBV9
CASSVGPGGFYNEQFF
>TRBJ2-3|TRBV5-1
CASSLDQGTDTQYF
>TRBJ1-5|TRBV5-1
CASSLGPGGQPQHF
>TRBJ2-5|TRBV3-1/TRBV3-2
CASSQDHSLGETQYF
>TRBJ2-7|TRBV28
CASSSGQGGFYEQYF
>TRBJ1-1|TRBV21-1
CASSTCEAANTEAFF
>TRBJ2-7|TRBV15
CATSRGLAGTRDSYEQYF
>TRBJ2-1|TRBV27
CASSLGAGGWNEQFF
>TRBJ2-2|TRBV30
CAWSRRSGELFF
>TRBJ2-7|TRBV3-1/TRBV3-2
CASSQESSGSEQYF
>TRBJ1-5|TRBV6-2/TRBV6-3
CASSYGPGPNQPQHF
>TRBJ2-7|TRBV6-5
CASSSVLAGNYEQYF
>TRBJ1-2|TRBV15
CATSKDNYGYTF
>TRBJ1-1|TRBV3-1/TRBV3-2
CASSQRPDGTNTEAFF
>TRBJ2-5|TRBV10-1
CASSESYQETQYF
>TRBJ2-7|TRBV19
CASSAGPGYEQYF
>TRBJ1-2|TRBV6-5
CASSYLQGGGYGYTF
>TRBJ1-1|TRBV7-2
CASSYQNMVNTEAFF
>TRBJ1-3|TRBV29-1
CSARQPSGNTIYF